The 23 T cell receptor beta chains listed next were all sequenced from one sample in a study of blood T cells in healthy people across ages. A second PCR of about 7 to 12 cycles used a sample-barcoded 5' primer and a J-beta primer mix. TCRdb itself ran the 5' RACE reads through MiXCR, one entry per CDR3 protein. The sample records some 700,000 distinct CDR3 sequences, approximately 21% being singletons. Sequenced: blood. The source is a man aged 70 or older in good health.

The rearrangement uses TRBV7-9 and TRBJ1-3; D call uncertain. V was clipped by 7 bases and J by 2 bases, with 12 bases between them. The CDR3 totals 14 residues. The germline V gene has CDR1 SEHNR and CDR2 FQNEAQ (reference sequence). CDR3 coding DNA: TGTGCCAGCAAGACCCTGACGGCTGGAAACACCATATATTTT. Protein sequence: CASKTLTAGNTIYF. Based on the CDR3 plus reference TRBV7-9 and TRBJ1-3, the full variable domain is DTGVSQNPRHKITKRGQNVTFRCDPISEHNRLYWYRQTLGQGPEFLTYFQNEAQLEKSRLLSDRFSAERPKGSFSTLEIQRTEQGDSAMYLCASKTLTAGNTIYFGEGSWLTVV.

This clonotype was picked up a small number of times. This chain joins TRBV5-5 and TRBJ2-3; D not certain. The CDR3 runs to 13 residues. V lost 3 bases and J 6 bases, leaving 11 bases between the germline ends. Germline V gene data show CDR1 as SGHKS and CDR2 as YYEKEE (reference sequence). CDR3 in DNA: TGTGCCAGCAGCTACCACGATGGGGATACGCAGTATTTT. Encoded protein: CASSYHDGDTQYF.

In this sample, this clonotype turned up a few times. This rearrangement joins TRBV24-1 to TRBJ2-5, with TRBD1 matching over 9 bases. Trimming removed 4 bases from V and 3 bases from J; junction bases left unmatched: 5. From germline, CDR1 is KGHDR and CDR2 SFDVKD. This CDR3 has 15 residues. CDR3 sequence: CATSDHRGLEETQYF. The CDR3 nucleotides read TGTGCCACCAGTGACCACAGGGGGCTGGAAGAGACCCAGTACTTC.

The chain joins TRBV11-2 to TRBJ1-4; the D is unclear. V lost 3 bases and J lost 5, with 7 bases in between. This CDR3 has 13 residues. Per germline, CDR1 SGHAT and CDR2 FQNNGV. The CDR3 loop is CASSFRQNEKLFF. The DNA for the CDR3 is TGTGCCAGCAGCTTCCGGCAAAATGAAAAACTGTTTTTT.

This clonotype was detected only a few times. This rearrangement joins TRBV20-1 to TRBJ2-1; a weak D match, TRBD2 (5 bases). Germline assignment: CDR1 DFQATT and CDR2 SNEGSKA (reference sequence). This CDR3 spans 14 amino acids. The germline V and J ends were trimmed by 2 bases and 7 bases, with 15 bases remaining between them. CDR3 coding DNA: TGCAGTGCTAGATTTGGGCTAGCCAGAAATGAGCAGTTCTTC. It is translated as CSARFGLARNEQFF.

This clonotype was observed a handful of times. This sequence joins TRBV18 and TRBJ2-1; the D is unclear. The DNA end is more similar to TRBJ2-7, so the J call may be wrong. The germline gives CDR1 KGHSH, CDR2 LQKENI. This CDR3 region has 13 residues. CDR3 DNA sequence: TGTGCCAGCTCACCACCGGCGGCTTACGAGCAGTACTTC. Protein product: CASSPPAAYEQYF.

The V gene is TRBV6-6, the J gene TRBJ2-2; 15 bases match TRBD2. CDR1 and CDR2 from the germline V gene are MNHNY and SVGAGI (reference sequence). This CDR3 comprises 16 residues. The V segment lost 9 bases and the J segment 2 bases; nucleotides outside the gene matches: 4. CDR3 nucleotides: TGTGCCAGTCGGACTAGCGGGGGGGGAAACACCGGGGAGCTGTTTTTT. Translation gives CASRTSGGGNTGELFF.

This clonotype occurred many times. In nucleotides, the CDR3 is TGTGCCAGCAGCTCCCCGAATCGCGTAGGCGAGCAGTACGTC. Encoded protein: CASSSPNRVGEQYV. The rearrangement joins TRBV5-5 to TRBJ2-7; D call uncertain. Looked up from germline, CDR1 is SGHKS and CDR2 is YYEKEE (reference sequence). V lost 3 bases and J lost 6, with 16 bases in between. CDR3 length equals 14 residues.

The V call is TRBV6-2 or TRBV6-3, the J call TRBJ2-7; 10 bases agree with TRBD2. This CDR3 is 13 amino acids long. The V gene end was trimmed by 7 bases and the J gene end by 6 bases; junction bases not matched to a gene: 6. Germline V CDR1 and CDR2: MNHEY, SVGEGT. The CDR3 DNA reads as TGTGCCAGCAAGAGCGGGAGGGTTTCCGAGCAGTACGTC. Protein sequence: CASKSGRVSEQYV.

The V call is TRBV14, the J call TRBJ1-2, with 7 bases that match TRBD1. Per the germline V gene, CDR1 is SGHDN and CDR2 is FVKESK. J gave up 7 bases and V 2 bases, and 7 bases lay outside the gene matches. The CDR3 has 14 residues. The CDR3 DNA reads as TGTGCCAGCAGCCAATTAACAGGGGAAGGTGGCTACACCTTC. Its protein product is CASSQLTGEGGYTF.

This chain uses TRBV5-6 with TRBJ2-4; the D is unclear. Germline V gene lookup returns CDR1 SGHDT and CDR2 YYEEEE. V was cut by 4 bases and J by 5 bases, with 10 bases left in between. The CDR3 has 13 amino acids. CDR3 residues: CASSHSLQNIQYF. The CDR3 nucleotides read TGTGCCAGCAGCCACTCCCTCCAAAACATTCAGTACTTC.

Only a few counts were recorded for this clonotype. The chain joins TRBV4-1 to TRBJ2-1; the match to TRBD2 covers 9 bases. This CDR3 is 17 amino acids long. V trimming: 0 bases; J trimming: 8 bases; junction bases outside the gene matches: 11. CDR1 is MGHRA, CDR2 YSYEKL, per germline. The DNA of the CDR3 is TGCGCCAGCAGCCAAGATTCCCCGGGACTAGCCGGGGATGAGCAGTTCTTC. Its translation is CASSQDSPGLAGDEQFF.

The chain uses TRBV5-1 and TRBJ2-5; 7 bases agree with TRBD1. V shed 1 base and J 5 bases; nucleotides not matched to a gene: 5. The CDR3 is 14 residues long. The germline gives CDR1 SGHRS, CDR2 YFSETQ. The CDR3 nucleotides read TGCGCCAGCAGCTTGACAGGGGATTGGGAGACCCAGTACTTC. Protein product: CASSLTGDWETQYF.

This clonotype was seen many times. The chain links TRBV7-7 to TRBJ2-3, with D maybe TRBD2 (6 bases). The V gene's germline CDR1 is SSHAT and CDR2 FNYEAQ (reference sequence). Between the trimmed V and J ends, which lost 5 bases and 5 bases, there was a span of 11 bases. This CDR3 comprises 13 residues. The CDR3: CASSPGGGDTQYF. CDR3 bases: TGTGCCAGCAGCCCCGGGGGTGGAGATACGCAGTATTTT.

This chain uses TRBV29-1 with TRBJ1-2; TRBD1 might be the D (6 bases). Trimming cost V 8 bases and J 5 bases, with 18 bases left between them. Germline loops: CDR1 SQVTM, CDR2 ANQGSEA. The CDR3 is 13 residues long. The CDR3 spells CSFGGSQGYGYTF. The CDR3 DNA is TGCAGCTTTGGAGGGTCCCAGGGGTATGGCTACACCTTC.

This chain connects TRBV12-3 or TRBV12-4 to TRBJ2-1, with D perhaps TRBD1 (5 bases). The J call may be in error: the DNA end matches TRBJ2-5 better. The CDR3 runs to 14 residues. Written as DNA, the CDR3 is TGTGCCAGCAGCCGTCGTGAAGGGGCGGAGACCCAGTACTTC. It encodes CASSRREGAETQYF.

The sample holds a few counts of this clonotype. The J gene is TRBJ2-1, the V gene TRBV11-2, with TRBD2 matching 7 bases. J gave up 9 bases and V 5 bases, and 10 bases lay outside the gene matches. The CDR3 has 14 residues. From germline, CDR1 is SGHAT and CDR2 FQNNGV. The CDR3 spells CASSASGVGIEQFF. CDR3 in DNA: TGTGCCAGCAGCGCCAGCGGGGTGGGTATTGAGCAGTTCTTC.

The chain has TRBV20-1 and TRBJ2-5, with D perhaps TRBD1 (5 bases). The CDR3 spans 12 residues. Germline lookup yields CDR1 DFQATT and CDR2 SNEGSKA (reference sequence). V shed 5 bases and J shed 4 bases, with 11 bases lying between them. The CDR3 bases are TGCAGTGCTCCCATAGGGGTAGAGACCCAGTACTTC. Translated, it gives CSAPIGVETQYF.

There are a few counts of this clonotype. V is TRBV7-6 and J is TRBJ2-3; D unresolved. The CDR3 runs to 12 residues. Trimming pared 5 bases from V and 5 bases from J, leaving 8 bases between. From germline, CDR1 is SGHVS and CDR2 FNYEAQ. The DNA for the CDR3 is TGTGCCAGCAGCCCAGTTAGAGATACGCAGTATTTT. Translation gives CASSPVRDTQYF.

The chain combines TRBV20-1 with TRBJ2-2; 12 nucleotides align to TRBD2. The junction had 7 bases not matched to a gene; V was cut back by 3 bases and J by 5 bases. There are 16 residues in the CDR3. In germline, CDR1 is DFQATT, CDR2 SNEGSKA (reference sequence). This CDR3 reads CSASETSGRSTGELFF. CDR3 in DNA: TGCAGTGCTAGTGAGACTAGCGGGAGATCAACCGGGGAGCTGTTTTTT.

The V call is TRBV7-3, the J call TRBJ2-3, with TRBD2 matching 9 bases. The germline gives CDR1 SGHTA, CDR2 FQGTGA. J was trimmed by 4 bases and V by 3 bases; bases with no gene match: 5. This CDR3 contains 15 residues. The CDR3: CASSFSGSDADTQYF. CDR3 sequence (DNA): TGTGCCAGCAGCTTTAGCGGGAGTGATGCAGATACGCAGTATTTT.

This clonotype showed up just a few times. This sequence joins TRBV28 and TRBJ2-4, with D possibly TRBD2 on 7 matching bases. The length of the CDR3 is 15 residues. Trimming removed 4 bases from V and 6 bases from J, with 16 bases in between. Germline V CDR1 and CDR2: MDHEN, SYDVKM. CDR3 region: CASSSGGRAGNIQYF. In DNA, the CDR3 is TGTGCCAGCAGTTCGGGGGGCAGGGCGGGAAACATTCAGTACTTC.

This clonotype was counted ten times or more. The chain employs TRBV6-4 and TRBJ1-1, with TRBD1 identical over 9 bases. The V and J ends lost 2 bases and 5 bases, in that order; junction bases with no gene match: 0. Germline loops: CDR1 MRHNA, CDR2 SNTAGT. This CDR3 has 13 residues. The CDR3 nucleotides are TGTGCCAGCAGTGACGACAGGGGGACTGAAGCTTTCTTT. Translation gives CASSDDRGTEAFF.